This passage covers 24 T cell receptor beta chains from one sample sequenced in a study of T cell responses to AZD1222 COVID-19 vaccine. Profiled with immunoSEQ multiplex PCR; TCRdb holds only in-frame clones, not every one. The repertoire holds some 150,000 clones, around nine tenths seen once, with about 3.4% in the top ten. Material: peripheral blood, obtained on day 0 of AZD1222 vaccination. Source of these receptors: an adult in good health.

The genes are TRBV6-5 and TRBJ2-3; D gene ambiguous. The length of the CDR3 is 12 residues. CDR1 is MNHEY, CDR2 SVGAGI, per germline. The V and J ends lost 10 bases and 7 bases respectively, with 15 bases between them. In DNA form, the CDR3 reads TGTGCCACCGCTGTGGGCTCGAATACGCAGTATTTT. This codes for CATAVGSNTQYF.

The table lists this clone with a few counts. The J gene is TRBJ2-1, the V gene TRBV11-3, with unresolved D. V lost 7 bases, J lost 6 bases, and 16 bases lay in between. Per germline, CDR1 SGHNT and CDR2 YENEEA. CDR3 length: 14 amino acids. The CDR3 loop is CASTPSSSVNEQFF. CDR3 coding DNA: TGTGCCAGCACCCCGAGTTCGTCTGTCAATGAGCAGTTCTTC.

This chain links TRBV24-1 with TRBJ2-3; the D gene could be TRBD1 or TRBD2 (5 bases each). CDR3 length: 13 amino acids. Trimming pared 8 bases from V and 7 bases from J, leaving 15 bases between. Germline values: CDR1 KGHDR, CDR2 SFDVKD. In nucleotides, the CDR3 is TGTGCCACCAAGGCACCCTGGGGGAATACGCAGTATTTT. Protein product: CATKAPWGNTQYF.

The V call is TRBV20-1, the J call TRBJ2-5; 10 positions agree with TRBD1. The CDR3 totals 13 residues. Trimming cost V 3 bases and J 10 bases; bases outside gene matches: 8. Germline V lookup: CDR1 DFQATT, CDR2 SNEGSKA (reference sequence). CDR3 loop: CSASRDRGGGQYF. The CDR3 coding sequence is TGCAGTGCTAGTAGGGACAGGGGAGGAGGCCAGTACTTC.

The chain combines TRBV5-6 with TRBJ2-7, with D tentatively TRBD1 (5 bases). Germline CDR1 reads SGHDT; CDR2 reads YYEEEE. The CDR3 extends over 15 amino acids. V lost 1 base and J 6 bases, leaving 17 bases between the germline ends. The CDR3, as DNA: TGTGCCAGCAGCTTGATGGCCACGCGCCAGGGCGAGCAGTACTTC. Translation gives CASSLMATRQGEQYF. Together with reference TRBV5-6 and TRBJ2-7, the CDR3 gives the full variable domain: DAGVTQSPTHLIKTRGQQVTLRCSPKSGHDTVSWYQQALGQGPQFIFQYYEEEERQRGNFPDRFSGHQFPNYSSELNVNALLLGDSALYLCASSLMATRQGEQYFGPGTRLTVT.

The CDR3 loop reads CASSQRRSGNTIYF. Here the CDR3 DNA reads TGTGCCAGCAGTCAGCGGCGCTCTGGAAACACCATATATTTT. The V and J genes are TRBV27 and TRBJ1-3, with no clear D. Trimming stripped 5 bases from V and 0 bases from J, with 8 bases between. Germline V gene lookup returns CDR1 MNHEY and CDR2 SMNVEV (reference sequence). CDR3 length: 14 amino acids.

The V and J genes are TRBV18 and TRBJ1-2, with TRBD1 matching over 7 bases. Germline loops: CDR1 KGHSH, CDR2 LQKENI. This CDR3 has 14 amino acids. With 3 bases clipped from V and 4 bases from J, the junction kept 5 bases outside the gene matches. This chain's CDR3 is CASSPGQRIYGYTF. The CDR3, as DNA: TGTGCCAGCTCACCGGGACAGAGAATCTATGGCTACACCTTC. The full variable domain, in which reference TRBV18 and TRBJ1-2 provide the parts outside the CDR3, is NAGVMQNPRHLVRRRGQEARLRCSPMKGHSHVYWYRQLPEEGLKFMVYLQKENIIDESGMPKERFSAEFPKEGPSILRIQQVVRGDSAAYFCASSPGQRIYGYTFGSGTRLTVV.

V gene TRBV3-1 (or the pseudogene TRBV3-2) combines with J gene TRBJ1-2, with 8 bases that match TRBD1. The CDR3 totals 14 residues. Germline CDR1 LGHDT, CDR2 YNNKEL (reference sequence). V was clipped by 2 bases and J by 8 bases; unmatched bases: 7. This CDR3 reads CASSQPGQAIGYTF. In DNA, the CDR3 is TGTGCCAGCAGCCAACCGGGACAGGCCATAGGCTACACCTTC.

This chain links TRBV11-2 with TRBJ1-2; 9 positions agree with TRBD1. The CDR3 has 15 residues. The germline CDR1 and CDR2 sequences are SGHAT and FQNNGV. The V and J ends lost 5 bases and 1 base, in that order; junction bases with no gene match: 5. DNA for the CDR3: TGTGCCAGCAGCGGCTACAGGGGGCGTAACTATGGCTACACCTTC. Its protein is CASSGYRGRNYGYTF.

The gene calls are TRBV12-3 or TRBV12-4 and TRBJ1-1; no clear D gene. CDR3 length: 13 amino acids. The V and J ends lost 5 bases and 4 bases respectively, with 11 bases between them. Here the CDR3 DNA reads TGTGCCAGCAGTCCACGAGGTAGCACTGAAGCTTTCTTT. Translated: CASSPRGSTEAFF.

The chain has TRBV7-8 and TRBJ1-5; tentative D call: TRBD1 (5 bases). Between the trimmed V and J ends, which lost 4 bases and 7 bases, there was a span of 11 bases. Germline CDR1 is SGHVS and CDR2 is FQNEAQ. The CDR3 consists of 13 residues. The CDR3 protein is CASSWGEWQPQHF. The DNA for the CDR3 is TGTGCCAGCAGCTGGGGGGAGTGGCAGCCCCAGCATTTT.

The J gene is TRBJ2-1, the V gene TRBV7-2, with D tentatively TRBD1 (6 bases). CDR3 length: 15 residues. Germline V gene data show CDR1 as SGHTA and CDR2 as FQGNSA. Trimming took off 1 base at V and 5 bases at J, with 12 bases between the two ends. CDR3 DNA: TGTGCCAGCAGCTTAGTTCCAGGGGTTGACAATGAGCAGTTCTTC. It specifies CASSLVPGVDNEQFF.

This rearrangement joins TRBV6-5 to TRBJ2-3; D is tentatively TRBD1 or TRBD2 (5 bases each). The germline CDR1 and CDR2 sequences are MNHEY and SVGAGI. CDR3 length: 13 amino acids. V gave up 6 bases and J gave up 5 bases, with 12 bases separating them. The CDR3 reads CASRPPGGDTQYF. Here the CDR3 DNA reads TGTGCCAGCAGACCTCCTGGGGGAGATACGCAGTATTTT.

The chain couples TRBV5-5 to TRBJ2-3; 7 nucleotides line up with TRBD2. This CDR3 spans 14 amino acids. Germline V CDR1 and CDR2: SGHKS, YYEKEE (reference sequence). The J segment lost 1 base and the V segment lost 4 bases, leaving 3 bases of the junction unmatched. The CDR3, as DNA: TGTGCCAGCAGCCACGCGGGGGGCACAGATACGCAGTATTTT. Amino acids: CASSHAGGTDTQYF. Using reference TRBV5-5 and TRBJ2-3 for the parts outside the CDR3, the full variable domain is DAGVTQSPTHLIKTRGQQVTLRCSPISGHKSVSWYQQVLGQGPQFIFQYYEKEERGRGNFPDRFSARQFPNYSSELNVNALLLGDSALYLCASSHAGGTDTQYFGPGTRLTVL.

Only one count was recorded for this clone. This sequence joins TRBV15 and TRBJ2-5; the D gene is possibly TRBD2 (5 bases). Germline CDR1 reads LNHNV; CDR2 reads YYDKDF (reference sequence). Trimming left V 7 bases short and J 2 bases short, with 11 bases between. The length of the CDR3 is 13 residues. The CDR3, as DNA: TGTGCCACCAATCGGCAGCGGCAAGAGACCCAGTACTTC. Its protein is CATNRQRQETQYF.

The chain combines TRBV4-3 with TRBJ2-3, with 9 bases aligning to TRBD2. The CDR3 length is 16 residues. J was trimmed by 3 bases and V by 0 bases; bases with no gene match: 4. Germline loops: CDR1 LGHNA, CDR2 YSLEER. The DNA of the CDR3 is TGCGCCAGCAGCCAAGATAGCGGGAGTTGGACAGATACGCAGTATTTT. Protein sequence: CASSQDSGSWTDTQYF.

J is TRBJ1-2 and V is TRBV4-2; 7 positions agree with TRBD1. The ends lost 4 bases at V and 0 bases at J; junction bases unmatched: 8. Germline V lookup: CDR1 LGHNA, CDR2 YNFKEQ. The CDR3 extends over 16 amino acids. For the CDR3, the DNA is TGTGCCAGCAGCCCAACCGGGACAGCAGCTAACTATGGCTACACCTTC. Residues: CASSPTGTAANYGYTF.

The chain joins TRBV19 to TRBJ2-2; 10 bases are shared with TRBD1. The CDR3 is 16 amino acids. V trimming: 5 bases; J trimming: 0 bases; junction bases outside the gene matches: 3. The germline CDR1 and CDR2 sequences are LNHDA and SQIVND (reference sequence). CDR3 nucleotide sequence: TGTGCCAGTAGTTTCGGGACAGGGGCGAACACCGGGGAGCTGTTTTTT. It translates to CASSFGTGANTGELFF. Supplemented by reference TRBV19 and TRBJ2-2, the full variable domain reads DGGITQSPKYLFRKEGQNVTLSCEQNLNHDAMYWYRQDPGQGLRLIYYSQIVNDFQKGDIAEGYSVSREKKESFPLTVTSAQKNPTAFYLCASSFGTGANTGELFFGEGSRLTVL.

The chain combines TRBV6-1 with TRBJ1-5; perhaps TRBD1 as D (6 bases). Looked up from germline, CDR1 is MNHNS and CDR2 is SASEGT. The V end was cut by 2 bases, the J end by 5 bases, with 16 bases between. This CDR3 is 16 amino acids long. DNA of the CDR3: TGTGCCAGCAGTGAACAGGCAGGGGTGGGACATCAGCCCCAGCATTTT. This codes for CASSEQAGVGHQPQHF.

The V gene is TRBV18, the J gene TRBJ2-1; 9 bases fit TRBD2. Germline CDR1 is KGHSH and CDR2 is LQKENI. V lost 0 bases to trimming and J lost 5 bases; unmatched junction nucleotides: 2. CDR3 length equals 15 residues. CDR3 coding DNA: TGTGCCAGCTCACCACCCGCTAGCGGGAACAATGAGCAGTTCTTC. Amino acid sequence: CASSPPASGNNEQFF.

This chain connects TRBV4-2 to TRBJ2-7; no reliable D call. Germline CDR1 LGHNA, CDR2 YNFKEQ. The V gene lost 1 base and the J gene lost 2 bases, with 12 bases spanning the gap. The CDR3 extends over 15 amino acids. CDR3 amino acids: CASSQAAEQAYEQYF. The CDR3 DNA reads as TGTGCCAGCAGCCAAGCGGCGGAACAAGCCTACGAGCAGTACTTC.

The J gene is TRBJ2-7, the V gene TRBV11-3; 11 nucleotides agree with TRBD2. Germline V lookup: CDR1 SGHNT, CDR2 YENEEA. With 5 bases clipped from V and 7 bases from J, the junction kept 10 bases outside the gene matches. This CDR3 comprises 15 residues. In nucleotides, the CDR3 is TGTGCCAGCAGCCGCCGACTAGCGGGACCCCCAGAGCAGTACTTC. It translates to CASSRRLAGPPEQYF.

This clone occurred once. This chain connects TRBV27 to TRBJ2-7, with D possibly TRBD1 on 5 matching bases. V was trimmed by 0 bases and J by 7 bases, leaving 13 bases between them. Germline V gene lookup returns CDR1 MNHEY and CDR2 SMNVEV (reference sequence). The CDR3 consists of 14 residues. CDR3 residues: CASSLSNLGREQYF. As DNA, the CDR3 is TGTGCCAGCAGTTTATCTAATTTGGGGCGGGAGCAGTACTTC.

The chain combines TRBV27 with TRBJ1-5, with D unclear. V dropped 10 bases and J dropped 0 bases, with 13 bases sitting between them. The CDR3 loop spans 14 amino acids. Germline V lookup: CDR1 MNHEY, CDR2 SMNVEV (reference sequence). The CDR3 DNA reads TGTGCCATCACGAATAACCCTAGCAATCAGCCCCAGCATTTT. Amino acids: CAITNNPSNQPQHF.